This T cell receptor beta chain was captured in a study of T cell repertoires in cytomegalovirus infection. Across the study: CMV infection together with matching HLA type was indicated by public TCR beta signatures. Whole-study results and caveats: Pooled public TCR beta family frequency picked out CMV carriers with the relevant HLA. Dominating the ex vivo response were TCR beta clonotypes that were CMV-specific and HLA-C-restricted.

TCRdb reprocessed the reads via MiXCR and lists one record per CDR3 protein. The table lists approximately 76,000 distinct CDR3 sequences, 3.7% of them singletons. The V end lost 4 bases, the J end lost 0 bases, and 13 bases lay between the germline ends. The CDR3 length is 15 residues. Looked up from germline, CDR1 is DFQATT and CDR2 is SNEGSKA (reference sequence). There are many counts of this clonotype. Its antigen is not identified. V and J are TRBV20-1 and TRBJ1-5, with a weak D call TRBD1 (6 bases). The source of this sequence is a human donor in good health (CMV status not recorded). Some clones in this sample may be carry-over from other donors' samples. Sequencing was performed on PBMCs. DNA of the CDR3: TGCAGTGCTACCAAGGACAGCAATAGCAATCAGCCCCAGCATTTT. Its translation is CSATKDSNSNQPQHF.